Listed below are T cell receptor beta chains from one sample, sequenced in a study of chemoradiotherapy in HPV16-positive cancers. Here immunoSEQ multiplex PCR was the method, and the copy in TCRdb shows in-frame clones only, minus some. Of 25,000 to 35,000 clones listed, approximately 90% are singletons. The sample was blood, taken from a patient who underwent chemoradiotherapy. These receptor sequences come from a human donor with HPV-associated anogenital cancer. Both conserved end residues are part of each CDR3. A D gene is named only where the DNA matches it firmly. The size entry is marked missing in some rows and otherwise reads once, few, many or a size class.

j_call,v_call,clone_size,d_call,cdr3_nt,cdr3_aa
TRBJ1-1,TRBV7-6,-,-,TGTGCCAGCAGCTTAACCCCCGGACAGTTTGAAGCTTTCTTT,CASSLTPGQFEAFF
TRBJ2-7,TRBV23-1,-,TRBD2,TGCGCCAGCAGTGATGCTCAAGAGACTAGCGGTTACGAGCAGTACTTC,CASSDAQETSGYEQYF
TRBJ2-3,TRBV6-5,-,TRBD2,TGTGCCAGCAGCCGGACTAGGGACACAGATACGCAGTATTTT,CASSRTRDTDTQYF
TRBJ1-5,TRBV28,-,TRBD1,TGTGCCAGCAGAGCGGGACAGCCCAATCAGCCCCAGCATTTT,CASRAGQPNQPQHF
TRBJ2-5,TRBV21-1,few,-,TGTGCCAGCAGCTCACCCGGGTTTAGCGGGAGGGAGACCCAGTACTTC,CASSSPGFSGRETQYF
TRBJ2-4,TRBV7-6,-,TRBD2,TGTGCCAGCAGCCAATTGGCGGGGGGCTTAGCCAAAAACATTCAGTACTTC,CASSQLAGGLAKNIQYF
TRBJ1-6,TRBV11-1,-,-,TGTGCCAGCAGCCCTGGGAACTCACCCCTCCACTTT,CASSPGNSPLHF
TRBJ1-2,TRBV2,few,-,TGTGCCAGCAGTGAAGCGGGGGTTCACACCTTC,CASSEAGVHTF
TRBJ2-1,TRBV5-1,once,TRBD2,TGCGCCAGCAGCCACGGGAGGGCAGGCAATGAGCAGTTCTTC,CASSHGRAGNEQFF
TRBJ1-1,TRBV6-6,-,-,TGTGCCAGCTCGGGACACCCGAACACTGAAGCTTTCTTT,CASSGHPNTEAFF
TRBJ1-5,TRBV5-6,-,-,TGTGCCAGCAGCTTCGGACAGCTCGATTTGGGTCAGCCCCAGCATTTT,CASSFGQLDLGQPQHF
TRBJ1-5,TRBV5-8,-,TRBD1,TGTGCCAGCAGCTCCCTCCTCAGACAGGGGCCAGGGAATCAGCCCCAGCATTTT,CASSSLLRQGPGNQPQHF
TRBJ1-1,TRBV28,-,-,TGTGCCAGCAGTAAACAGGGTGAAGCTTTCTTT,CASSKQGEAFF
TRBJ2-3,TRBV7-2,-,TRBD1,TGTGCCAGCAGCGCCGGGACAGGAGAGTATACGCAGTATTTT,CASSAGTGEYTQYF
TRBJ2-5,TRBV5-1,-,-,TGCGCCAGCAGCTTGGGGGTAGAGACCCAGTACTTC,CASSLGVETQYF
TRBJ2-3,TRBV19,-,TRBD2,TGTGCCAGTAGTGGGGGGACTACCAGCACACCTCGCACAGATACGCAGTATTTT,CASSGGTTSTPRTDTQYF
TRBJ1-3,TRBV30,-,-,TGTGCCTGGACCGGATCAGGAAGCTCTGGAAACACCATATATTTT,CAWTGSGSSGNTIYF
TRBJ2-7,TRBV5-1,once,-,TGCGCCAGCAGCTTGGCCTCTAGTCCAGGGGCGGAGGGCGAGCAGTACTTC,CASSLASSPGAEGEQYF
TRBJ1-2,TRBV6-1,-,-,TGTGCCAGCAGTGAAGGGACAGAGAGGCCTCTTAGGAATGGCTACACCTTC,CASSEGTERPLRNGYTF
TRBJ1-1,TRBV10-3,-,-,TGTGCCATCAGTGATAGCATGAACACTGAAGCTTTCTTT,CAISDSMNTEAFF
TRBJ2-1,TRBV2,-,-,TGTGCCAGCGAAAGGGGGACATGGGGTGAGCAGTTCTTC,CASERGTWGEQFF
TRBJ1-5,TRBV6-5,-,-,TGTGCCAGCAGTGCCGACAGGAATCAGCCCCAGCATTTT,CASSADRNQPQHF
TRBJ1-1,TRBV7-9,-,-,TGTGCCAGCAGCTTAATGGGTGTTGACACTGAAGCTTTCTTT,CASSLMGVDTEAFF
TRBJ1-6,TRBV7-9,-,-,TGTGCCAGCAGCCCGGGCTCCTATAATTCACCCCTCCACTTT,CASSPGSYNSPLHF
TRBJ2-7,TRBV7-9,-,TRBD2,TGTGCCAGCAGCTCGGGGGGAGCCGGGGAGCAGTACTTC,CASSSGGAGEQYF
TRBJ1-1,TRBV10-3,few,-,TGTGCCATCACCACAGCTCTAAACACTGAAGCTTTCTTT,CAITTALNTEAFF
TRBJ2-2,TRBV5-5,-,-,TGTGCCAGCAGCTCCTCCATATACACCGGGGAGCTGTTTTTT,CASSSSIYTGELFF
TRBJ1-2,TRBV19,-,TRBD1,TGTGCCAGTAGTCCCACAGGGGGCCATGGCTACACCTTC,CASSPTGGHGYTF
TRBJ1-2,TRBV7-2,-,-,TGTGCCAGCAGCTCCCGGGCCAGGTACTATGGCTACACCTTC,CASSSRARYYGYTF
TRBJ2-5,TRBV6-8,-,-,TGTGCCAGCAGTGACGTCTCCTTGGGACTCTGGGAGACCCAGTACTTC,CASSDVSLGLWETQYF
TRBJ1-4,TRBV10-3,once,-,TGTGCCACCAGTCCCAGGGTTATGTTTTTAGAAAAACTGTTTTTT,CATSPRVMFLEKLFF